This entry lists 27 T cell receptor beta chains sequenced from one sample in a study of CD8 T cells in ankylosing spondylitis. From the 5' RACE reads, TCRdb called clonotypes with MiXCR, one entry per CDR3 protein. The sample has fewer than 80,000 distinct CDR3 sequences, over 4% seen once. The material sequenced was blood, either unsorted or a sorted T cell fraction (not recorded which). The receptor set was obtained from a male donor with ankylosing spondylitis or in good health (not recorded which).

This clonotype was found many times. The chain uses TRBV3-1 and TRBJ1-5; no clear D. Germline CDR1 is LGHDT and CDR2 is YNNKEL (reference sequence). V dropped 0 bases and J dropped 4 bases, with 10 bases sitting between them. This CDR3 is built from 15 residues. The CDR3 spells CASSQEPGPNQPQHF. The CDR3 DNA is TGTGCCAGCAGCCAAGAGCCGGGCCCAAATCAGCCCCAGCATTTT.

This clonotype was detected many times. V is TRBV5-6 and J is TRBJ1-1; a possible D gene is TRBD1 (5 bases). The germline V and J ends were trimmed by 1 base and 10 bases, with 17 bases remaining between them. The germline gives CDR1 SGHDT, CDR2 YYEEEE. The CDR3 is 14 amino acids. CDR3 DNA sequence: TGTGCCAGCAGCTTGTCTGGTTACGGGACGGTAGCTTTCTTT. Amino acids: CASSLSGYGTVAFF.

This clonotype came up many times. V is TRBV2 and J is TRBJ2-7; a weak D match, TRBD1 (5 bases). CDR1 and CDR2 from the germline V gene are SNHLY and FYNNEI. V gave up 8 bases and J gave up 6 bases, with 20 bases separating them. The CDR3 length is 14 residues. The CDR3 DNA sequence: TGTGCCAGCCAAAGGGGTGACCATTCGTTCGAGCAGTACTTC. It specifies CASQRGDHSFEQYF.

This clonotype was counted many times. The V gene is TRBV12-3 or TRBV12-4, the J gene TRBJ2-7; D remains unclear. The CDR3 spans 12 residues. Trimming took off 3 bases at V and 2 bases at J, with 5 bases between the two ends. The CDR3 loop reads CASSLFPYEQYF. CDR3 in DNA: TGTGCCAGCAGTTTGTTCCCCTACGAGCAGTACTTC.

This clonotype appeared many times. This chain uses TRBV27 with TRBJ2-2; D is uncertain. CDR1 and CDR2 from the germline V gene are MNHEY and SMNVEV (reference sequence). V lost 6 bases and J 2 bases, leaving 10 bases between the germline ends. The CDR3 length is 14 residues. The CDR3: CASSEGPNTGELFF. The CDR3 DNA reads as TGTGCCAGCAGCGAAGGGCCCAACACCGGGGAGCTGTTTTTT.

This clonotype was seen ten or more times. The chain is built from TRBV2 and TRBJ2-1; D gene uncertain. The CDR3 runs 15 residues. The V end lost 3 bases, the J end lost 0 bases, and 9 bases lay between the germline ends. The germline gives CDR1 SNHLY, CDR2 FYNNEI. CDR3 sequence (DNA): TGTGCCAGCAGTGAGGACGCGAGCTCCTACAATGAGCAGTTCTTC. Encoded protein: CASSEDASSYNEQFF.

This clonotype was detected ten times or more. The chain recombines TRBV20-1 with TRBJ2-1; 10 positions match TRBD2. This CDR3 has 15 amino acids. Germline assignment: CDR1 DFQATT and CDR2 SNEGSKA (reference sequence). V shed 6 bases, J shed 2 bases, and the junction held 7 bases outside the gene matches. This CDR3 reads CSAPFLAGAYNEQFF. In DNA form, the CDR3 reads TGCAGTGCGCCCTTTCTAGCGGGGGCCTACAATGAGCAGTTCTTC.

Judged by abundance, this clonotype is medium-sized. V and J are TRBV29-1 and TRBJ1-3; D not resolved. CDR1 and CDR2 (germline): SQVTM, ANQGSEA. Trimming removed 4 bases at V and 4 bases at J, with 14 bases between. The CDR3 extends over 14 amino acids. Here the CDR3 reads CSVVPPPLGNTIYF. The CDR3 region has the DNA TGCAGCGTTGTCCCCCCACCATTGGGAAACACCATATATTTT.

The V call is TRBV11-1, the J call TRBJ2-3; either TRBD1 or TRBD2 may supply D (5 bases each). From germline, CDR1 is SGHAT and CDR2 FQDESV (reference sequence). V shed 1 base and J shed 4 bases, with 27 bases lying between them. This CDR3 comprises 20 residues. The chain's CDR3 is CASSLVVGTGLSGIPDTQYF. The CDR3 DNA is TGTGCCAGCAGCTTAGTTGTAGGGACCGGACTTTCCGGGATCCCAGATACGCAGTATTTT.

In this sample, this clonotype turned up many times. The chain employs TRBV7-8 and TRBJ2-1; TRBD2 matches 9 bases. Germline V CDR1 and CDR2: SGHVS, FQNEAQ. The CDR3 runs to 19 residues. Trimming cost V 1 base and J 5 bases; bases outside gene matches: 15. The CDR3, as DNA: TGTGCCAGCAGCTTAGTGATGCGCGGGGGGGCCCTCGGCCACAATGAGCAGTTCTTC. It translates to CASSLVMRGGALGHNEQFF.

This clonotype was observed many times. J is TRBJ1-6 and V is TRBV7-9, with D maybe TRBD1 (6 bases). Trimming stripped 5 bases from V and 10 bases from J, with 15 bases between. From germline, CDR1 is SEHNR and CDR2 FQNEAQ (reference sequence). CDR3 length: 14 residues. Written as DNA, the CDR3 is TGTGCCAGCAGCCTTACAGGGTCGGGGTCACCCCTCCACTTT. It is translated as CASSLTGSGSPLHF. Drawing the rest from reference TRBV7-9 and TRBJ1-6, the complete variable domain is DTGVSQNPRHKITKRGQNVTFRCDPISEHNRLYWYRQTLGQGPEFLTYFQNEAQLEKSRLLSDRFSAERPKGSFSTLEIQRTEQGDSAMYLCASSLTGSGSPLHFGNGTRLTVT.

In its sample, this clonotype was seen many times. This chain joins TRBV5-1 and TRBJ2-1; the D gene is possibly TRBD2 (5 bases). Germline CDR1 is SGHRS and CDR2 is YFSETQ. The V end was cut by 7 bases, the J end by 8 bases, with 19 bases between. The CDR3 spans 14 residues. The CDR3: CASVREGSWDEQFF. The CDR3 nucleotides are TGCGCCAGCGTTCGAGAGGGATCTTGGGATGAGCAGTTCTTC.

This clonotype was observed at least ten times. The chain is built from TRBV14 and TRBJ1-6; 8 bases are shared with TRBD1. The trim removed 4 bases at V and 10 bases at J, leaving 9 bases unmatched. The CDR3 runs 15 residues. Germline values: CDR1 SGHDN, CDR2 FVKESK. CDR3 sequence: CASSPLTGVESPLHF. The CDR3 DNA follows: TGTGCCAGCAGCCCGCTGACAGGGGTTGAATCACCCCTCCACTTT.

This clonotype was picked up many times. The gene calls are TRBV30 and TRBJ2-5; tentatively, D is TRBD2 (6 bases). The germline gives CDR1 GTSNPN, CDR2 SVGIG (reference sequence). This CDR3 is 13 amino acids long. V lost 3 bases to trimming and J lost 5 bases, with 13 bases between them. The CDR3 nucleotides are TGTGCCTGGAGCCCCGGGGGTAGGGAGACCCAGTACTTC. It translates to CAWSPGGRETQYF.

This clonotype was observed at least ten times. This chain joins TRBV28 and TRBJ1-2, with D unclear. In germline, CDR1 is MDHEN, CDR2 SYDVKM. The CDR3 runs 10 residues. V lost 6 bases, J lost 4 bases, and 3 bases lay in between. The CDR3 region is CASRAYGYTF. As DNA, the CDR3 is TGTGCCAGCAGAGCCTATGGCTACACCTTC.

This clonotype was seen many times. The chain couples TRBV28 to TRBJ2-2, with a possible D match to TRBD2 (5 bases). The CDR3 is 14 residues long. V lost 6 bases, J lost 6 bases, and 14 bases lay in between. Germline lookup yields CDR1 MDHEN and CDR2 SYDVKM. CDR3 bases: TGTGCCAGCAGGTACACAGAGGAGGCCGGGGAGCTGTTTTTT. This codes for CASRYTEEAGELFF.

V and J are TRBV23-1 and TRBJ2-5; no reliable D call. TRBV23-1 is treated as an ORF (open reading frame) with a function not yet certain. V lost 6 bases and J 4 bases, leaving 15 bases between the germline ends. The CDR3 sequence is 14 residues long. For the CDR3, the DNA is TGCGCCAGCAGCCCCCCCATAAGCAGAGAGACCCAGTACTTC. Protein product: CASSPPISRETQYF.

Ten or more counts support this clonotype. The CDR3 loop reads CASSLEGQAVANQPQHF. The DNA for the CDR3 is TGTGCCAGCAGCTTGGAGGGACAGGCCGTGGCGAATCAGCCCCAGCATTTT. The chain carries TRBV5-5 and TRBJ1-5, with 8 bases that match TRBD1. The CDR3 length is 17 residues. Per the germline V gene, CDR1 is SGHKS and CDR2 is YYEKEE (reference sequence). V shed 0 bases, J shed 4 bases, and the junction held 9 bases outside the gene matches.

Many counts were recorded for this clonotype. The chain couples TRBV2 to TRBJ1-1; 9 positions agree with TRBD1. The germline gives CDR1 SNHLY, CDR2 FYNNEI. This CDR3 region has 15 residues. V trimming: 7 bases; J trimming: 4 bases; junction bases outside the gene matches: 10. The CDR3 protein is CASNGQGFRGTEAFF. Written as DNA, the CDR3 is TGTGCCAGCAATGGACAGGGGTTCAGGGGCACTGAAGCTTTCTTT.

This clonotype was observed a handful of times. The rearrangement joins TRBV7-2 to TRBJ2-5; either TRBD1 or TRBD2 may supply D (5 bases each). This CDR3 is 14 amino acids long. The germline V gene has CDR1 SGHTA and CDR2 FQGNSA. The ends were cut back, 5 bases at V and 7 bases at J, with 17 bases in the middle. The CDR3 region is CASSPPGRGGTQYF. DNA of the CDR3: TGTGCCAGCAGCCCGCCGGGGCGCGGCGGGACCCAGTACTTC.

This clonotype has ten or more counts. This chain uses TRBV9 with TRBJ1-1; D call uncertain. Germline CDR1 and CDR2: SGDLS and YYNGEE. The CDR3 runs 13 residues. The V end was cut by 0 bases, the J end by 5 bases, with 8 bases between. The CDR3 protein is CASSVGGLTEAFF. CDR3 nucleotides: TGTGCCAGCAGCGTAGGCGGGTTGACTGAAGCTTTCTTT.

In this sample, this clonotype turned up many times. The V gene is TRBV4-2, the J gene TRBJ2-7; 8 bases are shared with TRBD1. V gave up 0 bases and J gave up 4 bases; unmatched junction bases: 11. The germline V gene has CDR1 LGHNA and CDR2 YNFKEQ. This CDR3 is built from 17 residues. The CDR3 nucleotides are TGTGCCAGCAGCCAAGACCCGACAGGGGAAAGATTTTACGAGCAGTACTTC. This codes for CASSQDPTGERFYEQYF.

This clonotype has at least ten counts. J is TRBJ1-1 and V is TRBV5-1, with D tentatively TRBD1 (6 bases). The V gene's germline CDR1 is SGHRS and CDR2 YFSETQ. The V end lost 3 bases, the J end lost 6 bases, and 18 bases lay between the germline ends. CDR3 length: 15 residues. The CDR3 bases are TGCGCCAGCAGCTCGGATCAGACAGGCCCCCCTGAAGCTTTCTTT. Protein: CASSSDQTGPPEAFF.

The table lists this clonotype with many counts. The rearrangement uses TRBV2 and TRBJ2-1, with TRBD1 identical over 8 bases. The CDR3 is made up of 15 amino acids. CDR1 is SNHLY, CDR2 FYNNEI, per germline. J lost 2 bases, V lost 5 bases, and 5 bases had no gene match. The CDR3 DNA sequence: TGTGCCAGCAGTTCGGACAGGGCCACCTACAATGAGCAGTTCTTC. It is translated as CASSSDRATYNEQFF.

This clonotype was seen repeatedly, ten times or more. The genes are TRBV4-3 and TRBJ2-3, with 10 bases lining up with TRBD2. V shed 2 bases, J shed 5 bases, and the junction held 13 bases outside the gene matches. CDR1 and CDR2 from the germline V gene are LGHNA and YSLEER. The CDR3 is made up of 18 amino acids. The CDR3 loop reads CASSQQLLAGGQGDTQYF. CDR3 bases: TGCGCCAGCAGCCAACAACTATTAGCGGGGGGCCAGGGAGATACGCAGTATTTT.

The sample holds many counts of this clonotype. The chain has TRBV5-5 and TRBJ2-3; 9 nucleotides align to TRBD2. The CDR3 spans 15 residues. The junction had 4 bases not matched to a gene; V was cut back by 3 bases and J by 2 bases. Germline V lookup: CDR1 SGHKS, CDR2 YYEKEE (reference sequence). CDR3 sequence (DNA): TGTGCCAGCAGCTCCCTAGCGGGGCCCACAGATACGCAGTATTTT. It specifies CASSSLAGPTDTQYF.

This clonotype was seen ten or more times. V usage is TRBV20-1 and J usage is TRBJ1-1, with TRBD1 identical over 9 bases. Germline trimming cut 0 bases from V and 3 bases from J; bases unmatched to any gene: 2. CDR1 and CDR2 (germline): DFQATT, SNEGSKA (reference sequence). The CDR3 runs 14 residues. CDR3 amino acids: CSARDGTGHTEAFF. CDR3 sequence (DNA): TGCAGTGCTAGAGATGGGACAGGGCACACTGAAGCTTTCTTT.